This TCR beta chain comes out of a study of blood T cell repertoires in COVID-19. The wider study: The United States, Italy and Spain were the sources of the acute and convalescent COVID-19 samples. T cells, B-cell-depleted T cells, or PBMCs provided the cDNA or gDNA that served as material.

This table comes from immunoSEQ multiplex PCR, and its TCRdb copy is limited to in-frame clones, with some not included. The sample has a few hundred thousand clones, 70% to 90% seen once. V dropped 6 bases and J dropped 2; count of bases not matched to a gene: 6. The germline CDR1 and CDR2 sequences are LNHDA and SQIVND (reference sequence). The CDR3 is 14 residues long. The sequencing sample was made of peripheral blood. This sequence originates from a man aged 40-49 years with acute or convalescent COVID-19. V usage is TRBV19 and J usage is TRBJ1-1; 7 bases line up with TRBD1. The CDR3 DNA sequence: TGTGCCAGTAGCCCCGGGACAGCTAACACTGAAGCTTTCTTT. Protein: CASSPGTANTEAFF.